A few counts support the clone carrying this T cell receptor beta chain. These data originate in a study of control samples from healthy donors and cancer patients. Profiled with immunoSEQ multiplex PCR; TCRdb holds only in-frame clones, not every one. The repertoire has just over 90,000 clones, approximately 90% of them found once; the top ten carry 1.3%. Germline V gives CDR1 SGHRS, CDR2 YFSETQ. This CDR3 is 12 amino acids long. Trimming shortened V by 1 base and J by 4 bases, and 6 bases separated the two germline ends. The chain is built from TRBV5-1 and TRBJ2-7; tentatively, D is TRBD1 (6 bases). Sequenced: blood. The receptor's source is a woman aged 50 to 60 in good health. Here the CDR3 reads CASSLRGYEQYF. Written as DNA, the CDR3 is TGCGCCAGCAGCTTGAGGGGGTACGAGCAGTACTTC. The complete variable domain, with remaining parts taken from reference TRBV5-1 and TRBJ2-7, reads KAGVTQTPRYLIKTRGQQVTLSCSPISGHRSVSWYQQTPGQGLQFLFEYFSETQRNKGNFPGRFSGRQFSNSRSEMNVSTLELGDSALYLCASSLRGYEQYFGPGTRLTVT.